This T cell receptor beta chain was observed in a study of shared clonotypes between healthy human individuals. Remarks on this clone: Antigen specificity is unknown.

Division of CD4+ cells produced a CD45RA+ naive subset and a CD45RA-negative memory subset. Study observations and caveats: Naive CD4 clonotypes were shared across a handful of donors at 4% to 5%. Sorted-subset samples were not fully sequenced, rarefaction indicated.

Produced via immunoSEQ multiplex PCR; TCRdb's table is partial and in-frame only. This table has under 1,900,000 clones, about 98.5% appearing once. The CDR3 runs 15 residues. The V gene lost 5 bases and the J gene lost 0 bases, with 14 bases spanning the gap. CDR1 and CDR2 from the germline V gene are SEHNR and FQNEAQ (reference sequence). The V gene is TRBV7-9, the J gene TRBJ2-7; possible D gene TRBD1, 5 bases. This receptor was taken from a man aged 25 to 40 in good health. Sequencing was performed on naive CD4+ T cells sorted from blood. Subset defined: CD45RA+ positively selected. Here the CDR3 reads CASSQQTVTSYEQYF. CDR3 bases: TGTGCCAGCAGCCAACAGACAGTGACCTCCTACGAGCAGTACTTC.